A single T cell receptor (beta chain) is shown here with its context. Amplification used 60 Vbeta primers and 13 Jbeta primers. Generated by immunoSEQ multiplex PCR, the TCRdb table keeps only in-frame clones and is missing some. The table lists 100,000 to 150,000 clones, about 73% of them singletons, with 5.5% to 8% in the top ten. Between the trimmed V and J ends, which lost 5 bases and 6 bases, there was a span of 23 bases. The CDR3 totals 17 residues. Germline V lookup: CDR1 SEHNR, CDR2 FQNEAQ (reference sequence). This entry belongs to a study of cytomegalovirus exposure and HLA in healthy donors.

The material sequenced was PBMCs. This receptor was obtained from a woman aged 35 to 49 in good health and CMV-seronegative. The V gene is TRBV7-9, the J gene TRBJ2-1, with D tentatively TRBD1 (6 bases). In nucleotides, the CDR3 is TGTGCCAGCAGCCCCGGGTGGGGGCCTCCCCTAGTCAATGAGCAGTTCTTC. Its translation is CASSPGWGPPLVNEQFF.